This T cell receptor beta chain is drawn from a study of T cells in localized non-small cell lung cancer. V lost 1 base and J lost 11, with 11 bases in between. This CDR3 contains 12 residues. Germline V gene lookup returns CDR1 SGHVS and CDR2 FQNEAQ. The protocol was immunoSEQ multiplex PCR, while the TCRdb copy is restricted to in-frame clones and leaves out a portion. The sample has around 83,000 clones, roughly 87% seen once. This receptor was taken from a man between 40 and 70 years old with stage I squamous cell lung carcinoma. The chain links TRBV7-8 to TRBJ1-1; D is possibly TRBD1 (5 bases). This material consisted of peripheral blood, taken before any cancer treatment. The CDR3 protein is CASSLGDRGAFF. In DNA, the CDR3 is TGTGCCAGCAGCTTAGGGGACCGCGGGGCTTTCTTT.